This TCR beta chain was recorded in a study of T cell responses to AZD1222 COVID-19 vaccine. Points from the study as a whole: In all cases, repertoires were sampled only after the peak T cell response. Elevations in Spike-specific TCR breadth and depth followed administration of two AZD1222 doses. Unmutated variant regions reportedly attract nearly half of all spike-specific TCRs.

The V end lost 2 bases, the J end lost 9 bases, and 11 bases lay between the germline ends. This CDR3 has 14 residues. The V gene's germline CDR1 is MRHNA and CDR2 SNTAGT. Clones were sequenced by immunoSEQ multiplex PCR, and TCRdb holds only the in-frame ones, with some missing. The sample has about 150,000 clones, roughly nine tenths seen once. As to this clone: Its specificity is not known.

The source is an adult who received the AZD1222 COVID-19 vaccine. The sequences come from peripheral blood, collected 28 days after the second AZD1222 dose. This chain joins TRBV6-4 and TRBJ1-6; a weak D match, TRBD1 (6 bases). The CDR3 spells CASSDEGGGSPLHF. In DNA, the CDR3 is TGTGCCAGCAGTGACGAGGGGGGAGGTTCACCCCTCCACTTT.